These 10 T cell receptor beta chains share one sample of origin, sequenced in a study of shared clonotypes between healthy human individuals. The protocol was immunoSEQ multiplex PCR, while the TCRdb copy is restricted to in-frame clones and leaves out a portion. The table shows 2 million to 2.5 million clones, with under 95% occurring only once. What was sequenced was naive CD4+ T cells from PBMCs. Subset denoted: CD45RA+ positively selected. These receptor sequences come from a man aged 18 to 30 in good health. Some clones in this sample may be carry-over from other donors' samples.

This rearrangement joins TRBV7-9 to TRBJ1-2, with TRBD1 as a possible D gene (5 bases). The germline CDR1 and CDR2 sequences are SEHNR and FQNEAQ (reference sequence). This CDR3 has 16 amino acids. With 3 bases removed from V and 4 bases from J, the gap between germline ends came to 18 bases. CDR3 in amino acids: CASSFVLGTEFYGYTF. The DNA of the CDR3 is TGTGCCAGCAGCTTCGTTCTTGGGACGGAATTCTATGGCTACACCTTC.

CDR3 in DNA: TGTGCCATCCTAGCAACAGGGTCCAACTCCTACGAGCAGTACTTC. Translation: CAILATGSNSYEQYF. J is TRBJ2-7 and V is TRBV28, with TRBD1 as a possible D gene (6 bases). The CDR3 consists of 15 residues. Looked up from germline, CDR1 is MDHEN and CDR2 is SYDVKM. Trimming removed 10 bases at V and 0 bases at J, with 19 bases between.

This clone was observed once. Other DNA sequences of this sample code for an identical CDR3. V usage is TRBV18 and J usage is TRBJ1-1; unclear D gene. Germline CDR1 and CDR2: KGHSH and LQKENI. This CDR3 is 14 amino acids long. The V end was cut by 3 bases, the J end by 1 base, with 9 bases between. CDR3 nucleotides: TGTGCCAGCTCACCCATGACGGGGAACACTGAAGCTTTCTTT. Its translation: CASSPMTGNTEAFF.

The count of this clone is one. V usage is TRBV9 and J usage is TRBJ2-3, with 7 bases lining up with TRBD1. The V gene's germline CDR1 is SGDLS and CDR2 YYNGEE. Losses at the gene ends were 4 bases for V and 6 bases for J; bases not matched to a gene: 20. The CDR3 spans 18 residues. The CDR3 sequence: CASSTRQGRYADRDTQYF. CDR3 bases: TGTGCCAGCAGCACGCGACAGGGAAGATACGCAGACAGGGATACGCAGTATTTT.

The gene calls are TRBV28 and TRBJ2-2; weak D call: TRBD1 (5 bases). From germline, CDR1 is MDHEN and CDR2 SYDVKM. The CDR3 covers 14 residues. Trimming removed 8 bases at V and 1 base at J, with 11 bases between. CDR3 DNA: TGTGCCAGCCTAGGGGCAGGGAACACCGGGGAGCTGTTTTTT. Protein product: CASLGAGNTGELFF.

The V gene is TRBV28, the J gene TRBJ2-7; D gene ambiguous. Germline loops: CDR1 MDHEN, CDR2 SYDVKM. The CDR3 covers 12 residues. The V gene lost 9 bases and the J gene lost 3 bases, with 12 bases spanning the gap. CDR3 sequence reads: CASGSAFYEQYF. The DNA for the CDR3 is TGTGCCAGTGGTTCAGCCTTCTACGAGCAGTACTTC.

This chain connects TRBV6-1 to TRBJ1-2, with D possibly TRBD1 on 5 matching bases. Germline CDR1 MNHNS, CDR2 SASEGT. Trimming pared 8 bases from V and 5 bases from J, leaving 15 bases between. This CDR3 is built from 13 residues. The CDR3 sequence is CASGRGDPYGYTF. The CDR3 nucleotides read TGTGCCAGCGGACGGGGGGACCCTTATGGCTACACCTTC.

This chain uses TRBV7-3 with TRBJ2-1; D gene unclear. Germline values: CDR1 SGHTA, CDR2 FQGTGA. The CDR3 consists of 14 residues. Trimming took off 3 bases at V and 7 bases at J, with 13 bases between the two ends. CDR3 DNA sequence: TGTGCCAGCAGCTTCGACGGTCCTAGGAATGAGCAGTTCTTC. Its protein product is CASSFDGPRNEQFF.

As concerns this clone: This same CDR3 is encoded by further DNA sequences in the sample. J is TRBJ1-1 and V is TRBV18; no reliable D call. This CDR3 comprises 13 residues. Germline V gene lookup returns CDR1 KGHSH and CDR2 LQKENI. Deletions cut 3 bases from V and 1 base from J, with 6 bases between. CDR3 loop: CASSPAGNTEAFF. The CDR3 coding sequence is TGTGCCAGCTCACCCGCAGGGAACACTGAAGCTTTCTTT. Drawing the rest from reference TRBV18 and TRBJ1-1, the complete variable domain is NAGVMQNPRHLVRRRGQEARLRCSPMKGHSHVYWYRQLPEEGLKFMVYLQKENIIDESGMPKERFSAEFPKEGPSILRIQQVVRGDSAAYFCASSPAGNTEAFFGQGTRLTVV.

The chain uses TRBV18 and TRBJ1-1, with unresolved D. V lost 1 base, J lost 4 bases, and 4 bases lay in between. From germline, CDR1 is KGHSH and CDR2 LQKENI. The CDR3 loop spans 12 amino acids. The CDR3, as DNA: TGTGCCAGCTCACCACTCGCCACTGAAGCTTTCTTT. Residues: CASSPLATEAFF.